The 24 T cell receptor beta chains below all came from one sample that was sequenced in a study of blood T cells in healthy people across ages. A J-beta primer mix and a sample-barcoded 5' primer were used in a second PCR of about 7 to 12 cycles. One entry per CDR3 protein results from TCRdb running MiXCR on the 5' RACE reads. The sample consists of 1.5 million to 2 million distinct CDR3 sequences, roughly 30% of them appearing once. The sample was blood. These receptors were collected from a woman in her 30s in good health.

Concerning this clonotype: At one end, the junction sequence differs from germline, possibly due to a read error. This CDR3 is CSAGVVWGDTQCF. CDR3 nucleotide sequence: TGCAGTGCTGGTGTGGTGTGGGGGGATACGCAGTGTTTT. This chain uses TRBV20-1 with TRBJ2-3; a weak D match, TRBD2 (6 bases). The germline V gene encodes CDR1 DFQATT and CDR2 SNEGSKA (reference sequence). There are 13 residues in the CDR3.

The chain recombines TRBV20-1 with TRBJ1-2; maybe TRBD1 (6 bases). This CDR3 has 13 amino acids. The germline V and J ends were trimmed by 6 bases and 6 bases, with 17 bases remaining between them. Germline CDR1 DFQATT, CDR2 SNEGSKA (reference sequence). The CDR3 DNA sequence: TGCAGTGCCCCCGAGGGGGTCCCCAATGGCTACACCTTC. Its protein product is CSAPEGVPNGYTF.

The CDR3 reads CASSLVSSGINEQYF. For the CDR3, the DNA is TGTGCCAGCAGCTTGGTGAGTAGCGGCATTAACGAGCAGTACTTC. The V gene is TRBV5-5, the J gene TRBJ2-7; a weak D match, TRBD2 (6 bases). Trimming shortened V by 0 bases and J by 5 bases, and 15 bases separated the two germline ends. Germline loops: CDR1 SGHKS, CDR2 YYEKEE (reference sequence). The CDR3 has 15 residues.

This clonotype was counted ten times or more. This chain connects TRBV6-5 to TRBJ2-1; a possible D gene is TRBD1 (6 bases). Trimming pared 6 bases from V and 9 bases from J, leaving 12 bases between. Germline V lookup: CDR1 MNHEY, CDR2 SVGAGI. CDR3 length: 12 amino acids. The CDR3 reads CASSPLGGEQFF. In DNA, the CDR3 is TGTGCCAGCAGCCCCCTAGGGGGTGAGCAGTTCTTC.

This chain links TRBV4-1 with TRBJ1-1, with D possibly matching TRBD1 (5 bases). CDR1 is MGHRA and CDR2 is YSYEKL in the germline V gene. V was trimmed by 3 bases and J by 7 bases, leaving 15 bases between them. This CDR3 region has 14 residues. The CDR3 is CASSQVRDRHEAFF. The CDR3 bases are TGCGCCAGCAGCCAGGTCCGGGACCGTCATGAAGCTTTCTTT.

The chain links TRBV7-8 to TRBJ1-1; D is perhaps TRBD1 (5 bases). The CDR3 runs 16 residues. V lost 0 bases and J lost 0, with 11 bases in between. Germline loops: CDR1 SGHVS, CDR2 FQNEAQ. This CDR3 is CASSLAGVPMNTEAFF. In DNA form, the CDR3 reads TGTGCCAGCAGCTTAGCGGGGGTACCTATGAACACTGAAGCTTTCTTT.

This chain joins TRBV5-1 and TRBJ2-7; D unresolved. The CDR3 contains 14 residues. The V gene's germline CDR1 is SGHRS and CDR2 YFSETQ. The ends were cut back, 4 bases at V and 6 bases at J, with 17 bases in the middle. The DNA of the CDR3 is TGCGCCAGCAGCCTTAGTGGAAGGTCGGCCGAGCAGTACTTC. This codes for CASSLSGRSAEQYF.

This chain joins TRBV10-3 and TRBJ1-2, with a weak D call TRBD1 (5 bases). The CDR3 has 13 amino acids. The germline V gene has CDR1 ENHRY and CDR2 SYGVKD. V was clipped by 10 bases and J by 6 bases, with 18 bases between them. The CDR3 region has the DNA TGTGCCACCAACAAGAAGGGGAGGGATGGCTACACCTTC. Residues: CATNKKGRDGYTF.

This clonotype was seen at least ten times. The J gene is TRBJ2-3, the V gene TRBV2; TRBD2 agrees at 14 bases. The J segment lost 6 bases and the V segment lost 5 bases, leaving 7 bases of the junction unmatched. This CDR3 spans 16 amino acids. In germline, CDR1 is SNHLY, CDR2 FYNNEI. For the CDR3, the DNA is TGTGCCAGCAGTCAAGGGACTAGCGGGGGTTCGGATACGCAGTATTTT. This translates into CASSQGTSGGSDTQYF.

The V and J genes are TRBV6-1 and TRBJ2-1; TRBD1 agrees at 7 bases. Trimming removed 6 bases from V and 4 bases from J; junction bases left unmatched: 9. Germline values: CDR1 MNHNS, CDR2 SASEGT. The CDR3 totals 15 residues. For the CDR3, the DNA is TGTGCCAGCAGGCCCGGGACAGCTTTTTACAATGAGCAGTTCTTC. Its translation is CASRPGTAFYNEQFF.

The chain carries TRBV4-1 and TRBJ2-3, with D unresolved. The germline CDR1 and CDR2 sequences are MGHRA and YSYEKL. Trimming cost V 3 bases and J 1 base, with 11 bases left between them. The CDR3 has 15 amino acids. CDR3 DNA sequence: TGCGCCAGCAGCCACCCCACGCTAGGCACAGATACGCAGTATTTT. Translated: CASSHPTLGTDTQYF.

This clonotype has a handful of counts. The V gene is TRBV20-1, the J gene TRBJ2-5, with 9 bases identical to TRBD2. Germline values: CDR1 DFQATT, CDR2 SNEGSKA (reference sequence). The CDR3 extends over 15 amino acids. J was trimmed by 11 bases and V by 3 bases; bases with no gene match: 16. The CDR3 coding sequence is TGCAGTGCTAGTGTACTAGCGGGCGTATCGTGGGAGCAGTACTTC. It encodes CSASVLAGVSWEQYF.

This clonotype has only a few counts. The chain combines TRBV2 with TRBJ2-5, with D perhaps being TRBD1 or TRBD2 (5 bases each). The germline V gene encodes CDR1 SNHLY and CDR2 FYNNEI. CDR3 length: 13 residues. The V gene lost 5 bases and the J gene lost 6 bases, with 13 bases spanning the gap. Here the CDR3 reads CASSTQGEKTQYF. Here the CDR3 DNA reads TGTGCCAGCAGTACCCAGGGAGAAAAGACCCAGTACTTC.

This clonotype has more than one count but fewer than ten. V gene TRBV2 combines with J gene TRBJ2-1; D might be TRBD1 (6 bases). The CDR3 sequence is 15 residues long. Per germline, CDR1 SNHLY and CDR2 FYNNEI. The V and J ends lost 2 bases and 6 bases respectively, with 14 bases between them. CDR3 bases: TGTGCCAGCAGTGAAACACAGGGTATAGCCAATGAGCAGTTCTTC. Translating gives CASSETQGIANEQFF.

This chain joins TRBV12-3 or TRBV12-4 and TRBJ2-2; D not certain. Trimming pared 6 bases from V and 0 bases from J, leaving 14 bases between. This CDR3 spans 16 amino acids. CDR3 in amino acids: CASSLPRRTNTGELFF. The CDR3 nucleotides read TGTGCCAGCAGCCTCCCCCGCCGGACGAACACCGGGGAGCTGTTTTTT.

The chain is built from TRBV15 and TRBJ2-1; 7 nucleotides match TRBD2. The V gene's germline CDR1 is LNHNV and CDR2 YYDKDF (reference sequence). V lost 4 bases to trimming and J lost 2 bases; unmatched junction nucleotides: 5. This CDR3 contains 15 residues. CDR3 protein: CATSTLAGAYNEQFF. The DNA of the CDR3 is TGTGCCACCAGCACTTTGGCGGGGGCCTACAATGAGCAGTTCTTC.

This chain links TRBV20-1 with TRBJ2-1, with 11 nucleotides matching TRBD2. The V segment lost 6 bases and the J segment 4 bases; nucleotides outside the gene matches: 8. CDR1 is DFQATT and CDR2 is SNEGSKA in the germline V gene (reference sequence). This CDR3 is built from 15 residues. The CDR3 spells CSAGRLAGLYNEQFF. The DNA for the CDR3 is TGCAGTGCAGGCCGACTAGCGGGGCTATACAATGAGCAGTTCTTC.

V and J are TRBV30 and TRBJ1-2; unclear D gene. CDR1 is GTSNPN and CDR2 is SVGIG in the germline V gene (reference sequence). CDR3 length equals 13 residues. Trimming shortened V by 3 bases and J by 0 bases, and 8 bases separated the two germline ends. CDR3 sequence: CAWRAGPNYGYTF. CDR3 coding DNA: TGTGCCTGGAGGGCCGGGCCTAACTATGGCTACACCTTC.

In its sample, this clonotype was seen once. The chain has TRBV27 and TRBJ2-7; TRBD2 matches 13 bases. This CDR3 comprises 16 residues. The V gene end was trimmed by 6 bases and the J gene end by 3 bases; junction bases not matched to a gene: 8. Germline V lookup: CDR1 MNHEY, CDR2 SMNVEV (reference sequence). Here the CDR3 DNA reads TGTGCCAGCAGACCCCCAGGACTAGCGGGAGACTACGAGCAGTACTTC. It specifies CASRPPGLAGDYEQYF.

The gene calls are TRBV7-2 and TRBJ2-1; D not resolved. This CDR3 has 17 amino acids. The V end was cut by 0 bases, the J end by 8 bases, with 20 bases between. CDR1 is SGHTA, CDR2 FQGNSA, per germline. CDR3 sequence reads: CASSLARNVGNRYEQFF. The CDR3 coding sequence is TGTGCCAGCAGCTTAGCGAGGAACGTGGGGAATCGCTATGAGCAGTTCTTC.

This rearrangement joins TRBV28 to TRBJ1-2; 9 bases are shared with TRBD1. Per germline, CDR1 MDHEN and CDR2 SYDVKM. Trimming took 10 bases from V and 6 from J; bases not matched to a gene: 9. This CDR3 is built from 13 residues. The DNA for the CDR3 is TGTGCCACTGAGCCGGGACAGGGAAATGGCTACACCTTC. Translation gives CATEPGQGNGYTF.

The CDR3 DNA reads TGTGCCAGTATCCGAGCGGGAAATTGGTTCTTC. This gives the protein CASIRAGNWFF. The chain combines TRBV19 with TRBJ2-1; 7 bases map to TRBD2. V shed 7 bases and J 15 bases; nucleotides not matched to a gene: 9. The CDR3 covers 11 residues. In germline, CDR1 is LNHDA, CDR2 SQIVND (reference sequence).

A note on this clonotype: A much larger clone lies one base from this, so it may be a read error. The gene calls are TRBV5-1 and TRBJ1-1; 7 bases fit TRBD1. The germline gives CDR1 SGHRS, CDR2 YFSETQ. The CDR3 sequence is 16 residues long. V lost 1 base, J lost 4 bases, and 10 bases stayed unmatched. This chain's CDR3 is CASSLTSTGWGTEAFF. In nucleotides, the CDR3 is TGCGCCAGCAGCTTGACCTCGACAGGGTGGGGCACTGAAGCTTTCTTT.

This clonotype has a count of ten or more. The chain combines TRBV11-1 with TRBJ2-5; D is possibly TRBD1 (6 bases). Germline V lookup: CDR1 SGHAT, CDR2 FQDESV (reference sequence). The CDR3 runs 14 residues. V was clipped by 5 bases and J by 3 bases, with 13 bases between them. The CDR3 coding sequence is TGTGCCAGCAGCAAATGGGGGCTAGAAGAGACCCAGTACTTC. It encodes CASSKWGLEETQYF.